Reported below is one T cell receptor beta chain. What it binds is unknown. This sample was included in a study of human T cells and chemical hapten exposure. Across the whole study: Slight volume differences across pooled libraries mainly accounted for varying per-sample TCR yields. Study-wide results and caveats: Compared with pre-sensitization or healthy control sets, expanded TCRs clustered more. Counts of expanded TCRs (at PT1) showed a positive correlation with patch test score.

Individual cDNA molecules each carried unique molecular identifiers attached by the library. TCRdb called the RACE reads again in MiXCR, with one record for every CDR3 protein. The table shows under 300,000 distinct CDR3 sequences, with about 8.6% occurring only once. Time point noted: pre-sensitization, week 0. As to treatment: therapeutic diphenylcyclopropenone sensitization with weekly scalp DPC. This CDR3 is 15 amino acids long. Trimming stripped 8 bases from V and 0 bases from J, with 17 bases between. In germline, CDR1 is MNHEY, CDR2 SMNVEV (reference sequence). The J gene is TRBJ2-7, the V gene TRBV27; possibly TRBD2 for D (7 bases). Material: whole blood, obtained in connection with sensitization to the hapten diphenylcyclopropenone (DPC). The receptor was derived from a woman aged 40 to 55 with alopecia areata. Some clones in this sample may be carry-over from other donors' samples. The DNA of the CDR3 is TGTGCCAGCCGTAGAGGGGGAGGGCCCTCCTACGAGCAGTACTTC. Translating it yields CASRRGGGPSYEQYF.